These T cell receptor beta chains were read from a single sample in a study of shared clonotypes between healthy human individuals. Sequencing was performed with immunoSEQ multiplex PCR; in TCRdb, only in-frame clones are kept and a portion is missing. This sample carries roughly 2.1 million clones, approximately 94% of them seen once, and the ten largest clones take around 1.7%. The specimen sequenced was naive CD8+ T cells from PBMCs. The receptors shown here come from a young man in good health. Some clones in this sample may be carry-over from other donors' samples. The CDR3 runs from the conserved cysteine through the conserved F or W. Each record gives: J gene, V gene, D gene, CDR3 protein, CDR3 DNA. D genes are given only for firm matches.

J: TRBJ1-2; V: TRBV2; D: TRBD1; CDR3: CAISLTGATNYGYTF; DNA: TGTGCCATCTCGCTGACAGGGGCTACTAACTATGGCTACACCTTC
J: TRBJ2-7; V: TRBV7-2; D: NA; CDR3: CASSRSPPPYEQYF; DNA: TGTGCCAGCAGCCGATCACCCCCACCCTACGAGCAGTACTTC
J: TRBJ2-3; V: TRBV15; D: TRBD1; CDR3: CATSSEGQGEDTQYF; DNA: TGTGCCACCAGCTCCGAGGGACAGGGCGAAGATACGCAGTATTTT
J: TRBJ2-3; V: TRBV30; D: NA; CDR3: CAWSLWGPSGRTDTQYF; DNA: TGTGCCTGGAGTCTGTGGGGGCCTAGCGGAAGAACAGATACGCAGTATTTT
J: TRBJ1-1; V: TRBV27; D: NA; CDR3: CASSLFPDMNTEAFF; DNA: TGTGCCAGCAGTTTATTCCCCGATATGAACACTGAAGCTTTCTTT
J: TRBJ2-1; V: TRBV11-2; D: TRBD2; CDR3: CASSLDIQREDHNEQFF; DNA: TGTGCCAGCAGCTTAGATATCCAGCGGGAGGACCACAATGAGCAGTTCTTC
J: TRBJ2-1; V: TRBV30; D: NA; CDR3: CAWYSGVNEQFF; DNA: TGTGCCTGGTATAGCGGAGTCAATGAGCAGTTCTTC
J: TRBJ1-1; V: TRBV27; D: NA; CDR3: CASSWGSNTEAFF; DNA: TGTGCCAGCAGTTGGGGATCGAACACTGAAGCTTTCTTT
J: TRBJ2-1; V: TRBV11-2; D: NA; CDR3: CASSLVTGLGNEQFF; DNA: TGTGCCAGCAGCTTAGTAACTGGGCTGGGTAATGAGCAGTTCTTC
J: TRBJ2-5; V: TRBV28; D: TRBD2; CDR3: CASSFHSGLTQETQYF; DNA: TGTGCCAGCAGTTTCCATAGCGGGTTAACCCAAGAGACCCAGTACTTC
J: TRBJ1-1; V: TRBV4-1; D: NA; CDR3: CASSHYWDVSAFF; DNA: TGCGCCAGCAGCCACTATTGGGACGTATCAGCTTTCTTT
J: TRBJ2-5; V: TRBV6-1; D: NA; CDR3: CASSEWGSQETQYF; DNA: TGTGCCAGCAGTGAATGGGGGTCCCAAGAGACCCAGTACTTC
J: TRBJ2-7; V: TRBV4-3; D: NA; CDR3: CASSPHRRVSHEQYF; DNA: TGCGCCAGCAGTCCCCATCGGAGGGTCTCCCACGAGCAGTACTTC